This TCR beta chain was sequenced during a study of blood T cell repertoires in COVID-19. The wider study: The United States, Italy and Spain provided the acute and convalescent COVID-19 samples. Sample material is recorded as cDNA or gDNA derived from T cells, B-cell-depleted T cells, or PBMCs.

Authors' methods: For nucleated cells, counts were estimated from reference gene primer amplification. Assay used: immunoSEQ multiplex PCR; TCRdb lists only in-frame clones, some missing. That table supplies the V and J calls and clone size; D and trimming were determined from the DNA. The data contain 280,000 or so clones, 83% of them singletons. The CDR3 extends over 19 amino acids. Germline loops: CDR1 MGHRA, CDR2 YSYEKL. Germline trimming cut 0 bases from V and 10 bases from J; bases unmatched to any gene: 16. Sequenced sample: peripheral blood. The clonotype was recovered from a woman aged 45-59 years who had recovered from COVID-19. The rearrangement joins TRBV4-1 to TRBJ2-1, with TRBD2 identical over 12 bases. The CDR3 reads CASSQDPLAGGGPRGEQFF. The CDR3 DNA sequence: TGCGCCAGCAGCCAAGATCCCCTAGCGGGAGGGGGCCCTAGGGGGGAGCAGTTCTTC.